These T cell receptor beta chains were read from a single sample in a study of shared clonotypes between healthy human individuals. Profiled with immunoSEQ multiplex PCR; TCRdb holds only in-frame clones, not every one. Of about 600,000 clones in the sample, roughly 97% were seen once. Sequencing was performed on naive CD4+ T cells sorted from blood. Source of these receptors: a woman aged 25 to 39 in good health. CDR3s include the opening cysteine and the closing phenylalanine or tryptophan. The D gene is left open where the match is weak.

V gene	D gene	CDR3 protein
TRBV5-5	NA	CASSLLANSGNTIYF
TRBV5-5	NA	CASSLVSGAIVYGYTF
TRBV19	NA	CASSLPGTPTGYTF
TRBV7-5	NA	CVPHRAPHEQYF
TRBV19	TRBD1	CASSDIDRAYNEQFF
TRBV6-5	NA	CASSYGSGVSEKLFF
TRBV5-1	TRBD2	CASSSNSGREDEQYF
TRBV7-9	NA	CASSFRTETTNEKLFF
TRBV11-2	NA	CASSLVRASVGEQYF
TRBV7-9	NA	CASSPLGESLSGANVLTF
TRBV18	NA	CASSSVGSSYEQYF
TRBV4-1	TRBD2	CASSQVASLSSGRNRSYEQYF
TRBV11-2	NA	CASSRRLYYEQYF
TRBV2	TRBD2	CASSDTGLAGARYF
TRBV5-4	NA	CASSLVGSGNTIYF
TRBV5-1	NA	CATSSGSTGELFF
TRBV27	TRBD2	CASSLRLAGGPVRETQYF
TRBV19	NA	CASSIDGASIAGANVLTF
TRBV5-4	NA	CASSGRGTYEQYF
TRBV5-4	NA	CASSLLAEQFF
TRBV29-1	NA	CSVRPLLTLTGEQYF
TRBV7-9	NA	CASSLDTTVNTEAFF
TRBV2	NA	CASGLAPTYEQYF
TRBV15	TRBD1	CATRRTGDSYEQYF